Listed below are T cell receptor beta chains from one sample, sequenced in a study of tumor-infiltrating lymphocytes in primary liver carcinoma. TCRdb ran MiXCR on the multiplex PCR reads and lists one entry per CDR3 protein. Among 30,000 to 40,000 distinct CDR3 sequences, roughly 74% were seen once, and the ten largest hold about 15%. Material for sequencing was liver tumor tissue from sampling region 4. The receptors come from a man in his forties with primary liver carcinoma and hepatitis B virus infection. CDR3s include the opening cysteine and the closing phenylalanine or tryptophan. The D gene is left open where the match is weak. Size is omitted from some rows. Given values are once, few, many or a class for expanded clones.

d_call: TRBD1; clone_size: -; j_call: TRBJ1-1; v_call: TRBV6-5; cdr3_aa: CESSRTGETEAFF; cdr3_nt: TGTGAAAGCAGTAGGACAGGAGAAACAGAAGCTTTCTTT
d_call: TRBD2; clone_size: once; j_call: TRBJ2-3; v_call: TRBV12-3/TRBV12-4; cdr3_aa: CASSPSMTSGSVSDTHYF; cdr3_nt: TGTGCCAGCAGTCCAAGTATGACTAGCGGGAGTGTTTCAGATACGCATTATTTT
d_call: -; clone_size: few; j_call: TRBJ2-1; v_call: TRBV29-1; cdr3_aa: CSLPVSSNEQFF; cdr3_nt: TGCAGCCTCCCTGTTTCAAGTAATGAGCAGTTCTTC
d_call: TRBD1; clone_size: -; j_call: TRBJ2-1; v_call: TRBV29-1; cdr3_aa: CSVQRPTGVAVNEQFF; cdr3_nt: TGCAGCGTTCAAAGACCTACAGGGGTAGCAGTCAATGAGCAGTTTTTC
d_call: -; clone_size: -; j_call: TRBJ2-7; v_call: TRBV28; cdr3_aa: CASSFEGNGKYYEQYF; cdr3_nt: TGTGCCAGCAGTTTCGAGGGGAATGGGAAATATTACGAGCAGTACTTC
d_call: TRBD1; clone_size: -; j_call: TRBJ2-7; v_call: TRBV12-3/TRBV12-4; cdr3_aa: CASSLIGGLRPYGRYF; cdr3_nt: TGTGCCAGCAGTTTAATAGGGGGCCTAAGACCCTACGGGCGGTACTTC
d_call: -; clone_size: -; j_call: TRBJ2-7; v_call: TRBV29-1; cdr3_aa: CSAMTSGTGTPNEQCF; cdr3_nt: TGCAGCGCCATGACATCTGGGACCGGGACTCCCAACGAGCAGTGCTTC
d_call: TRBD2; clone_size: -; j_call: TRBJ2-3; v_call: TRBV4-3; cdr3_aa: CASSQDLPSGTSGRAGTQCF; cdr3_nt: TGCGCCAGCAGTCAAGATCTTCCCTCCGGGACTAGCGGGAGAGCAGGTACGCAGTGTTTT
d_call: -; clone_size: -; j_call: TRBJ2-6; v_call: TRBV28; cdr3_aa: CASSLLGSGVNVLTF; cdr3_nt: TGTGCCAGCAGTTTACTTGGCTCTGGGGTCAACGTCCTGACTTTT
d_call: TRBD2; clone_size: few; j_call: TRBJ2-1; v_call: TRBV11-2; cdr3_aa: CGSSLNTSGRSLFF; cdr3_nt: TGTGGCAGCAGCTTAAATACTAGCGGGAGGTCTCTGTTCTTC
d_call: -; clone_size: -; j_call: TRBJ2-7; v_call: TRBV6-1; cdr3_aa: CAGSETYDLGQYF; cdr3_nt: TGTGCCGGCAGTGAAACTTACGATCTCGGGCAGTACTTC
d_call: TRBD1; clone_size: -; j_call: TRBJ1-6; v_call: TRBV4-3; cdr3_aa: CASSSCYRGRNSPLHF; cdr3_nt: TGCGCCAGCAGCTCCTGTTACAGGGGAAGGAATTCACCCCTCCACTTC
d_call: -; clone_size: -; j_call: TRBJ2-5; v_call: TRBV29-1; cdr3_aa: CNVEGPGHLQETQCF; cdr3_nt: TGCAACGTTGAAGGACCCGGACACCTCCAAGAGACCCAGTGTTTC
d_call: TRBD2; clone_size: -; j_call: TRBJ2-2; v_call: TRBV4-2; cdr3_aa: CTSSHWGGAVF; cdr3_nt: TGTACCAGCAGCCATTGGGGGGGAGCTGTTTTT
d_call: TRBD1; clone_size: -; j_call: TRBJ2-7; v_call: TRBV11-2; cdr3_aa: CASSSVGGPFDYKQYF; cdr3_nt: TGTGCCAGCAGCTCAGTAGGGGGCCCCTTTGACTACAAGCAGTACTTC
d_call: -; clone_size: -; j_call: TRBJ2-7; v_call: TRBV11-2; cdr3_aa: CANTLDRQGLYEQYF; cdr3_nt: TGTGCCAACACCTTAGATCGGCAGGGGCTCTACGAGCAGTACTTC
d_call: TRBD2; clone_size: -; j_call: TRBJ2-3; v_call: TRBV11-1; cdr3_aa: CASSLPREGTDTQYF; cdr3_nt: TGTGCCAGCAGTTTGCCTAGGGAGGGCACAGATACGCAGTATTTC
d_call: TRBD2; clone_size: -; j_call: TRBJ2-1; v_call: TRBV4-2; cdr3_aa: CASIQTTSGRDNGQFF; cdr3_nt: TGTGCCAGCATCCAGACGACTAGCGGGAGGGATAATGGGCAGTTCTTC
d_call: TRBD2; clone_size: many; j_call: TRBJ2-7; v_call: TRBV19; cdr3_aa: CASGRGDYEQYF; cdr3_nt: TGTGCCAGTGGACGGGGGGACTACGAGCAGTACTTC
d_call: -; clone_size: many; j_call: TRBJ2-4; v_call: TRBV19; cdr3_aa: CASLDSLAKNIQYF; cdr3_nt: TGTGCCAGCCTGGACAGCCTAGCCAAAAACATTCAGTACTTC
d_call: TRBD1; clone_size: -; j_call: TRBJ2-7; v_call: TRBV29-1; cdr3_aa: CSVGQGIKKEQYF; cdr3_nt: TGCAGCGTTGGACAGGGAATAAAGAAGGAGCAGTACTTC
d_call: -; clone_size: -; j_call: TRBJ1-2; v_call: TRBV4-3; cdr3_aa: CASSQAGARRNYGYTF; cdr3_nt: TGCGCCAGCAGCCAAGCAGGGGCACGGAGGAACTATGGCTACACTTTC
d_call: -; clone_size: once; j_call: TRBJ1-5; v_call: TRBV12-3/TRBV12-4; cdr3_aa: CISSARGGGPQHF; cdr3_nt: TGTATCAGCAGTGCGAGGGGTGGGGGGCCCCAGCATTTT
d_call: -; clone_size: -; j_call: TRBJ2-3; v_call: TRBV4-3; cdr3_aa: CASSLGSLSTDTQYF; cdr3_nt: TGCGCCAGCAGCCTTGGGTCTCTAAGCACAGATACGCAGTATTTT
d_call: -; clone_size: -; j_call: TRBJ2-1; v_call: TRBV5-6; cdr3_aa: CASSLDLARIGDEQFF; cdr3_nt: TGTGCCAGCAGCTTGGATTTGGCGAGAATCGGCGATGAACAGTTCTTC
d_call: -; clone_size: many; j_call: TRBJ2-3; v_call: TRBV5-8; cdr3_aa: CASSPGERGVDTQYF; cdr3_nt: TGTGCCAGCAGCCCTGGGGAGAGAGGTGTAGATACGCAGTATTTT
d_call: -; clone_size: -; j_call: TRBJ2-5; v_call: TRBV4-1; cdr3_aa: CASTQGWGAHQETQGF; cdr3_nt: TGCGCCAGCACCCAAGGTTGGGGAGCTCACCAAGAGACCCAGGGCTTC
d_call: -; clone_size: -; j_call: TRBJ2-1; v_call: TRBV28; cdr3_aa: CASPSSSHEQFF; cdr3_nt: TGTGCCTCCCCCTCATCTAGTCATGAACAGTTCTTC
d_call: -; clone_size: -; j_call: TRBJ1-1; v_call: TRBV29-1; cdr3_aa: CSVAVWWGMNTEAFF; cdr3_nt: TGCAGTGTTGCGGTATGGTGGGGAATGAACACTGAAGCTTTCTTT
d_call: -; clone_size: -; j_call: TRBJ1-4; v_call: TRBV28; cdr3_aa: CASSSGGSTIEKLFF; cdr3_nt: TGTGCCAGCAGTTCCGGGGGCTCTACCATTGAAAAACTGTTTTTT
d_call: TRBD1; clone_size: -; j_call: TRBJ2-7; v_call: TRBV12-5; cdr3_aa: CASEGTASYEQYF; cdr3_nt: TGTGCAAGTGAGGGGACAGCTTCCTACGAGCAGTACTTC
d_call: -; clone_size: -; j_call: TRBJ1-1; v_call: TRBV25-1; cdr3_aa: CASSVQERYTEAFF; cdr3_nt: TGTGCCAGCAGTGTCCAGGAAAGGTACACTGAAGCTTTCTTT
d_call: -; clone_size: -; j_call: TRBJ2-5; v_call: TRBV28; cdr3_aa: CANSWDVVQETKYF; cdr3_nt: TGTGCCAACAGTTGGGACGTTGTGCAAGAGACCAAGTACTTC
d_call: TRBD2; clone_size: -; j_call: TRBJ2-2; v_call: TRBV7-9; cdr3_aa: CGSSSPGLAGMPGELFF; cdr3_nt: TGTGGCAGCAGCTCACCCGGGCTAGCGGGAATGCCCGGGGAGCTGTTTTTT
d_call: -; clone_size: -; j_call: TRBJ2-1; v_call: TRBV11-3; cdr3_aa: CGSSLNTNVQFF; cdr3_nt: TGTGGCAGCAGCTTAAATACCAATGTGCAGTTCTTC
d_call: -; clone_size: -; j_call: TRBJ1-5; v_call: TRBV6-6; cdr3_aa: CAISQETYSNQPQHF; cdr3_nt: TGTGCCATTAGTCAAGAGACTTATAGTAATCAGCCCCAGCATTTT
d_call: -; clone_size: -; j_call: TRBJ1-1; v_call: TRBV29-1; cdr3_aa: CSVDHRTGEREAFF; cdr3_nt: TGCAGCGTTGACCATAGGACGGGGGAGCGCGAAGCTTTCTTT
d_call: -; clone_size: few; j_call: TRBJ2-1; v_call: TRBV7-8; cdr3_aa: CVSSSGQYNEQFF; cdr3_nt: TGTGTCAGTAGCTCTGGACAGTACAATGAGCAGTTCTTC
d_call: TRBD2; clone_size: -; j_call: TRBJ2-7; v_call: TRBV5-1; cdr3_aa: CASSLISGRSYQQYF; cdr3_nt: TGCGCCAGCAGCTTGATTAGCGGGAGATCCTACCAGCAGTACTTC
d_call: -; clone_size: -; j_call: TRBJ1-2; v_call: TRBV4-3; cdr3_aa: CASSQDTRGPYGYTF; cdr3_nt: TGCGCCAGCAGCCAAGATACGCGGGGGCCTTATGGCTACACCTTC
d_call: TRBD2; clone_size: -; j_call: TRBJ2-5; v_call: TRBV6-1; cdr3_aa: CASCEQAGEQETQYF; cdr3_nt: TGTGCCAGCTGTGAACAAGCGGGGGAGCAAGAGACCCAGTACTTC
d_call: -; clone_size: -; j_call: TRBJ1-1; v_call: TRBV4-2; cdr3_aa: CASGQDRGYTEAFF; cdr3_nt: TGTGCCAGCGGTCAAGATCGGGGGTACACTGAAGCTTTCTTT
d_call: -; clone_size: -; j_call: TRBJ1-1; v_call: TRBV5-1; cdr3_aa: CASSSTGRQNTEAFF; cdr3_nt: TGCGCCAGCAGCTCCACAGGACGTCAGAACACTGAAGCTTTCTTT
d_call: -; clone_size: -; j_call: TRBJ2-7; v_call: TRBV6-5; cdr3_aa: CVSRGTGEYEEYF; cdr3_nt: TGTGTCAGCAGGGGTACAGGCGAGTACGAGGAGTACTTC
d_call: TRBD2; clone_size: medium-sized; j_call: TRBJ2-1; v_call: TRBV6-1; cdr3_aa: CARWSGRAVNEQFF; cdr3_nt: TGTGCCCGCTGGTCCGGGAGGGCCGTCAATGAGCAGTTCTTC
d_call: TRBD2; clone_size: -; j_call: TRBJ2-2; v_call: TRBV6-1; cdr3_aa: CASNEETGGSNGELFF; cdr3_nt: TGTGCCAGCAACGAGGAGACGGGAGGGAGCAACGGGGAGCTGTTTTTT
d_call: -; clone_size: -; j_call: TRBJ2-2; v_call: TRBV5-1; cdr3_aa: CASSFVLVGGNTGELFF; cdr3_nt: TGCGCCAGCAGCTTTGTACTAGTGGGAGGGAACACCGGGGAGCTGTTTTTT